This TCR beta chain was retrieved from a study of T-cell memory formation after mild COVID-19 (dated by TCRdb to about 2021). As for the study more broadly: Most TCR sequence clusters were specific to one of the two donors. In a couple of donors, T-cell clones that expanded and contracted after mild COVID-19 were tracked by sequencing TCRalpha and TCRbeta repertoires over time. Two young, previously healthy adult volunteers, one female and one male, were included in the cohort.

PBMCs were isolated by Ficoll-Paque density gradient centrifugation. Study-wide conclusions, independent of this receptor: Contracting CD4+ clones appeared mostly in the CM and EM memory subsets, whereas CD8+ clones were enriched in EMRA. The second-wave clones that peaked on day 37 were not confirmed to be SARS-CoV-2 specific. Clones contracting from day 15 to 85 had balanced CD4/CD8 phenotypes, while a second wave expanding from day 15 to 37 was biased towards CD4+. Some responding clones were detected in pre-infection memory, which suggested that pre-existing cross-reactive memory T cells had joined the SARS-CoV-2 response. Only a couple of mild cases were covered by the study, and larger cohorts that include severe cases with pre-infection samples were considered necessary.

There are a few counts of this clonotype. Its antigen is not yet known. One base away there is no much larger clone; base qualities are not given. CDR1 and CDR2, per the germline V gene, are SGHVS and FQNEAQ. The V and J ends are trimmed by 1 base and 4 bases, leaving 10 bases between them. The CDR3 has 14 amino acids, counting the end cysteine and phenylalanine. Only the CDR3 part of the read is kept: 42 bases, read in frame from the first base. The reads were generated on an Illumina NovaSeq 6000. cDNA libraries for TCRalpha and TCRbeta were prepared by 5'RACE using constant-segment primers, with sample barcodes and unique molecular identifiers added. RNA was extracted from every sample with Trizol reagent. The libraries were amplified in two PCR steps, and the second step added a second sample barcode and Illumina TruSeq adapters. The libraries were sequenced on an Illumina NovaSeq using 2 x 150 bp paired-end reads. Per the authors' processing: Demultiplexing of reads and collapsing into UMI-guided consensus sequences were performed with migec v1.2.7. Using mixcr v2.1.11, UMI consensuses were aligned to TRA and TRB V and J templates and then assembled into clonotypes. A clonotype was counted as expanded or contracted only if both edgeR and NoisET called the change significant, with noise models trained on biological replicates. For edgeR calls, the cutoffs were a false discovery rate-adjusted p below 0.01 and a log2 fold-change threshold of 1. PCA with hierarchical clustering of max-normalized trajectories of the 1000 most abundant clonotypes was used as exploratory dynamics analysis. Each responding clone was given a CD4 or CD8 phenotype based on the CD4+ and CD8+ repertoires, which had been sequenced separately. TCRdb handled the public reads itself, with Q25 trimming in fastp and clone calling in MiXCR, and kept productive beta chains. Merged by CDR3 protein, the rows form single entries marked with the most common genes and DNA. TCRdb, not the original authors, processed these V and J calls. Across this sample there are approximately 430,000 distinct CDR3 sequences, with more than 20% seen only once. Around 12% of the sample is held by the ten biggest clonotypes.

This clonotype was sampled from an adult woman who had mild COVID-19 (a few samples of this study predate the infection). The sample titles of this study are shuffled in the database, so cell type and time point are left out; the donor was told from shared clones. The rearranged chain carries TRBV7-8 and TRBJ1-2; D gene: possibly TRBD1, on 6 matching bases. The specimen sequenced was PBMCs or a T cell subset sorted from them (not recorded which). The nucleotides are TGTGCCAGCAGCTTAGTGGTGACAGGCTATGGCTACACCTTC. The resulting protein is CASSLVVTGYGYTF.